This T cell receptor (beta chain) was recorded in a study of blood T cells in healthy people across ages. The ends were cut back, 5 bases at V and 1 base at J, with 9 bases in the middle. The germline gives CDR1 DFQATT, CDR2 SNEGSKA (reference sequence). The CDR3 is made up of 13 amino acids. A second PCR of about 7 to 12 cycles used a sample-barcoded 5' primer and a J-beta primer mix. Every cDNA was tagged by a template-switch adaptor with 12 random nucleotides. TCRdb re-called the 5' RACE reads with MiXCR, one entry per CDR3 protein. The sample yields 250,000 to 300,000 distinct CDR3 sequences, roughly 26% seen once. To note about this clonotype: Its target is not known.

Findings and caveats of the study: It was the long-lived donors that had more naive CD4+ cells and higher diversity than aged donors.

The sequenced sample was blood. The TCR sequence derives from an older woman in good health. The gene calls are TRBV20-1 and TRBJ2-4; D gene uncertain. In DNA form, the CDR3 reads TGCAGTGCTCCCTCCATGGCCAAAAACATTCAGTACTTC. Translation gives CSAPSMAKNIQYF.